This entry is about one T cell receptor (beta chain). Its antigen is as yet unknown. Produced via immunoSEQ multiplex PCR; TCRdb's table is partial and in-frame only. The table lists some 95,000 clones, 70% to 85% of them singletons. The sample belongs to a study of OX40 agonist ivuxolimab in advanced cancers. About the study: Patients got intravenous ivuxolimab at 0.01 to 10 mg/kg every 2 weeks. Averaging roughly 60 years in age, with a range of 23 to 79, the cohort was more than 75% male. Partial response was recorded in three patients: one hepatocellular carcinoma and two cutaneous melanoma cases. The study, taken as a whole, reports: Average numbers of expanded clones were greater in CD8+ T cells than in CD4+.

Trimming shortened V by 8 bases and J by 3 bases, and 11 bases separated the two germline ends. Germline V gene lookup returns CDR1 MNHEY and CDR2 SMNVEV (reference sequence). This CDR3 region has 13 residues. This TCR derives from an adult with an advanced solid tumor such as melanoma, head and neck, liver or kidney cancer. The source was CD4+ or CD8+ T cells sorted from blood, collected in a trial of the OX40 agonist ivuxolimab. V gene TRBV27 combines with J gene TRBJ1-5; TRBD1 is a possible D gene (5 bases). The CDR3 protein is CASEEGDNQPQHF. The CDR3 DNA reads TGTGCCAGCGAGGAAGGGGACAATCAGCCCCAGCATTTT.